This T cell receptor beta chain emerged from a study of T cells after yellow fever vaccination. There are a few counts of this clonotype. TCRdb processed the 5' RACE reads anew with MiXCR; each CDR3 protein has one entry. The data contain 300,000 to 450,000 distinct CDR3 sequences, 8.1% of them seen just once; the ten biggest clones take up 15% to 20%. Germline values: CDR1 LGHNA, CDR2 YSLEER. The CDR3 runs to 15 residues. V lost 4 bases and J lost 1, with 13 bases in between. The rearrangement links TRBV4-3 to TRBJ1-1, with D unclear. The sample in question was PBMCs, obtained roughly seven weeks after the first yellow fever vaccination. The TCR comes from a young man who received the YFV17D yellow fever vaccine. The CDR3 nucleotides read TGCGCCAGCAGCCCGACTACTGATCAGAACACTGAAGCTTTCTTT. Its translation: CASSPTTDQNTEAFF.